This TCR beta chain was sequenced for a study of shared clonotypes between healthy human individuals. Germline CDR1 MNHNS, CDR2 SASEGT. This CDR3 spans 15 amino acids. V lost 2 bases, J lost 2 bases, and 11 bases lay in between. Profiling relied on immunoSEQ multiplex PCR, and the TCRdb table lists in-frame clones only, not all of them. This sample carries more than 2 million clones, approximately 96% of them seen once, and the ten largest clones take over 0.1%. Specimen: naive CD4+ T cells sorted from blood. This sample's subset: CD45RA+ positively selected. This sequence originates from a young man in good health. The chain is built from TRBV6-1 and TRBJ2-3; D remains unclear. The CDR3 DNA reads as TGTGCCAGCAGTGAAAGTCGTCGTGTCACAGATACGCAGTATTTT. This sequence encodes CASSESRRVTDTQYF.